The 10 T cell receptor beta chains below come from one sample, sequenced in a study of T cell responses to AZD1222 COVID-19 vaccine. The assay was immunoSEQ multiplex PCR, and TCRdb's table has in-frame clones only and misses some. Here the sample spans roughly 150,000 clones, under 95% being singletons. The sequences come from peripheral blood, collected on day 0 of AZD1222 vaccination. Receptors originate from an adult in good health.

This clone was seen once. The V gene is TRBV21-1, the J gene TRBJ2-3. TRBV21-1 is an annotated pseudogene. The CDR3 totals 17 residues. The CDR3 region is CASSRPSPTLITDTQYF. CDR3 coding DNA: TGTGCCAGCAGCAGACCCTCCCCTACACTTATCACAGATACGCAGTATTTT.

The V gene is TRBV7-2, the J gene TRBJ1-1; a possible D gene is TRBD1 (5 bases). This CDR3 region has 15 residues. V was trimmed by 4 bases and J by 0 bases, leaving 12 bases between them. Germline-derived CDR1 and CDR2 are SGHTA and FQGNSA. The CDR3 is CASSSSGTLNTEAFF. CDR3 DNA sequence: TGTGCCAGCAGCTCGTCTGGGACTTTGAACACTGAAGCTTTCTTT.

The V and J genes are TRBV1 and TRBJ2-1; the table's D call, TRBD2, was not checked against the DNA. TRBV1 is a documented pseudogene. The CDR3 runs 15 residues. The chain's CDR3 is CTSSQDSGRAYEQFF. CDR3 DNA: TGCACCAGCAGCCAAGACAGCGGGAGGGCCTATGAGCAGTTCTTC.

The chain combines TRBV9 with TRBJ1-3; D gene ambiguous. The V gene's germline CDR1 is SGDLS and CDR2 YYNGEE. Trimming took 0 bases from V and 3 from J, leaving 7 bases between them. The CDR3 is 14 amino acids. The CDR3 region is CASSVDPFGNTIYF. Written as DNA, the CDR3 is TGTGCCAGCAGCGTAGATCCCTTTGGAAACACCATATATTTT. The variable domain in full, completed from reference TRBV9 and TRBJ1-3, reads DSGVTQTPKHLITATGQRVTLRCSPRSGDLSVYWYQQSLDQGLQFLIQYYNGEERAKGNILERFSAQQFPDLHSELNLSSLELGDSALYFCASSVDPFGNTIYFGEGSWLTVV.

This clone appeared a few times. The chain carries TRBV6-5 and TRBJ2-2; 7 positions match TRBD1. Trimming cost V 5 bases and J 4 bases; bases outside gene matches: 4. The CDR3 length is 14 residues. The germline CDR1 and CDR2 sequences are MNHEY and SVGAGI. The CDR3 DNA reads as TGTGCCAGCAGTAGAGACAGGGCCACCGGGGAGCTGTTTTTT. Translated: CASSRDRATGELFF.

The V gene is TRBV11-2, the J gene TRBJ1-1; D is uncertain. V lost 0 bases and J 4 bases, leaving 9 bases between the germline ends. Germline V lookup: CDR1 SGHAT, CDR2 FQNNGV. This CDR3 is 14 amino acids long. This CDR3 is CASSLEWVGTEAFF. The CDR3 DNA reads TGTGCCAGCAGCTTAGAATGGGTTGGCACTGAAGCTTTCTTT.

The chain carries TRBV2 and TRBJ1-4; D might be TRBD1 (5 bases). The CDR3 sequence is 12 residues long. CDR1 and CDR2 (germline): SNHLY, FYNNEI. V was pared by 6 bases and J by 15 bases, with 17 bases between. CDR3 coding DNA: TGTGCCAGCAGGCCGGGGGGTCATGGGGTGTTTTTT. Its translation: CASRPGGHGVFF.

V usage is TRBV7-8 and J usage is TRBJ2-1; unclear D gene. Per germline, CDR1 SGHVS and CDR2 FQNEAQ. Between the trimmed V and J ends, which lost 5 bases and 3 bases, there was a span of 17 bases. The length of the CDR3 is 16 residues. The CDR3 nucleotides are TGTGCCAGCAGCCAACCCCGAGTCCCGATCTACAATGAGCAGTTCTTC. Encoded protein: CASSQPRVPIYNEQFF. Variable domain in full (rest from reference TRBV7-8 and TRBJ2-1): GAGVSQSPRYKVAKRGQDVALRCDPISGHVSLFWYQQALGQGPEFLTYFQNEAQLDKSGLPSDRFFAERPEGSVSTLKIQRTQQEDSAVYLCASSQPRVPIYNEQFFGPGTRLTVL.

The chain joins TRBV5-5 to TRBJ2-5; D might be TRBD1 or TRBD2, each matching 6 bases. CDR1 SGHKS and CDR2 YYEKEE come from the germline V gene (reference sequence). This CDR3 region has 13 residues. V lost 7 bases and J lost 4, with 14 bases in between. The chain's CDR3 is CASGSRGRETQYF. The CDR3 nucleotides are TGTGCCAGCGGGAGCCGGGGGCGAGAGACCCAGTACTTC.

The chain joins TRBV10-1 to TRBJ1-3, with D unclear. Germline CDR1 WNHNN, CDR2 SYGVQD (reference sequence). V was cut by 3 bases and J by 0 bases, with 3 bases left in between. The CDR3 extends over 13 amino acids. In nucleotides, the CDR3 is TGCGCCAGCAGTGAAAACTCTGGAAACACCATATATTTT. It encodes CASSENSGNTIYF.